In this sample, the clone carrying this T cell receptor beta chain turned up a few times. They built TCR cDNA with 5'RACE template switching, a step that put in a universal primer site and UMIs. TCRdb re-called the 5' RACE reads through MiXCR, storing one row per CDR3 protein. The sample includes some 350,000 distinct CDR3 sequences, around 4.1% of them seen just once. These data are taken from a study of T cells after yellow fever vaccination. This CDR3 region has 13 residues. Germline CDR1 SGHDN, CDR2 FVKESK. Trimming left V 8 bases short and J 0 bases short, with 9 bases between. The sample was PBMCs, taken 5 days after the yellow fever booster vaccination. The receptor was derived from a man aged 18 to 35 who received the YFV17D yellow fever vaccine. The gene calls are TRBV14 and TRBJ2-3; tentatively, D is TRBD2 (5 bases). The DNA for the CDR3 is TGTGCCAGCGGACCGGGAAGCACAGATACGCAGTATTTT. Its protein product is CASGPGSTDTQYF.